This entry is about one TCR beta chain. This sample was taken from a study of glioma-infiltrating T cells after dendritic cell vaccination. Profiled with immunoSEQ multiplex PCR; TCRdb holds only in-frame clones, not every one. The sample includes about 92,000 clones, approximately 84% seen only once; the top ten take approximately 14%. This sample comprised blood, obtained before dendritic cell vaccination. The source of this sequence is a human donor with glioblastoma.

CDR3 nucleotide sequence: TGTGCCAGCAGCCAACACAGGGTTGGGTTCGCCAAAAACATTCAGTACTTC. Residues: CASSQHRVGFAKNIQYF. This rearrangement joins TRBV14 to TRBJ2-4, with a possible D match to TRBD1 (6 bases). V lost 2 bases to trimming and J lost 1 base, with 15 bases between them. The CDR3 totals 17 residues. Germline-derived CDR1 and CDR2 are SGHDN and FVKESK. The full variable domain, completed using reference TRBV14 and TRBJ2-4, is EAGVTQFPSHSVIEKGQTVTLRCDPISGHDNLYWYRRVMGKEIKFLLHFVKESKQDESGMPNNRFLAERTGGTYSTLKVQPAELEDSGVYFCASSQHRVGFAKNIQYFGAGTRLSVL.